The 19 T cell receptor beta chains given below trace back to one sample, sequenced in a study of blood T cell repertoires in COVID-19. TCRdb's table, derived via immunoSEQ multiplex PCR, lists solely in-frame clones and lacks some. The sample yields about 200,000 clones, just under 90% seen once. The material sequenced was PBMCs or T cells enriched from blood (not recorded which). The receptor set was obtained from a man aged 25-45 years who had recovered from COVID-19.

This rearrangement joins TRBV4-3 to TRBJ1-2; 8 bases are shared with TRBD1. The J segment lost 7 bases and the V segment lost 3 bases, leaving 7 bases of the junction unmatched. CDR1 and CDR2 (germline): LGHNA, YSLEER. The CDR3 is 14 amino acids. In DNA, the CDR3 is TGCGCCAGCAGCCAGTCAAGGACAGGGTTTGGCTACACCTTC. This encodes CASSQSRTGFGYTF.

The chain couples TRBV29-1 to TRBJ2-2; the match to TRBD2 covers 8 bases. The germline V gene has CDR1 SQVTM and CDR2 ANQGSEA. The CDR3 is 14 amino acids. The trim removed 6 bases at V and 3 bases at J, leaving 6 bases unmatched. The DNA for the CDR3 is TGCAGCGTGGGAGCGGGGGCCTACACCGGGGAGCTGTTTTTT. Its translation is CSVGAGAYTGELFF.

Here the CDR3 reads CASSLVFSSATGSSYEQYF. The CDR3 DNA sequence: TGTGCCAGCAGCTTAGTTTTTTCGTCAGCCACTGGGAGCTCCTACGAGCAGTACTTC. V and J are TRBV7-6 and TRBJ2-7, with D tentatively TRBD2 (5 bases). Trimming pared 1 base from V and 0 bases from J, leaving 22 bases between. CDR3 length equals 19 residues. CDR1 and CDR2 (germline): SGHVS, FNYEAQ.

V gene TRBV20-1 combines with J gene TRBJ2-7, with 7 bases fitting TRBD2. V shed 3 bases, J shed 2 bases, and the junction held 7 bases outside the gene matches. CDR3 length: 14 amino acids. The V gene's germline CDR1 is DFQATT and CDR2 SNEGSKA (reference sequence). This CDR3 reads CSASGPGGTYEQYF. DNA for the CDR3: TGCAGTGCTAGTGGTCCGGGGGGTACCTACGAGCAGTACTTC.

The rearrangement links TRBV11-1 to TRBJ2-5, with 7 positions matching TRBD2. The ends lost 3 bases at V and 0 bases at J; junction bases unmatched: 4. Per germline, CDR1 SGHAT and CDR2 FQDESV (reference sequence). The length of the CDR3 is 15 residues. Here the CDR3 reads CASSFERGYQETQYF. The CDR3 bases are TGTGCCAGCAGCTTCGAGCGGGGTTACCAAGAGACCCAGTACTTC.

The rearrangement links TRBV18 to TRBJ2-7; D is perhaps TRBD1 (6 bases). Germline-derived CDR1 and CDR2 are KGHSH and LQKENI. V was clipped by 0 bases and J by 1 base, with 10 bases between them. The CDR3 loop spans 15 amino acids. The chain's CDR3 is CASSPPSDSSYEQYF. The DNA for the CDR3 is TGTGCCAGCTCACCACCGTCGGACAGTTCCTACGAGCAGTACTTC.

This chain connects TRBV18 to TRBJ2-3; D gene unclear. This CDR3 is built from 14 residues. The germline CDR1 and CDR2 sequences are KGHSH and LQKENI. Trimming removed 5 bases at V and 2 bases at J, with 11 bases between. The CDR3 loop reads CASSTTDYTDTQYF. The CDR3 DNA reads TGTGCCAGCTCAACCACAGATTACACAGATACGCAGTATTTT.

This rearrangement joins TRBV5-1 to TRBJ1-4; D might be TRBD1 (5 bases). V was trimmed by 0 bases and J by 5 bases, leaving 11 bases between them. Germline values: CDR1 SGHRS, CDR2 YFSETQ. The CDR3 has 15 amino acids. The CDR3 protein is CASSLAGGENEKLFF. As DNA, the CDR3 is TGCGCCAGCAGCTTGGCCGGAGGGGAAAATGAAAAACTGTTTTTT.

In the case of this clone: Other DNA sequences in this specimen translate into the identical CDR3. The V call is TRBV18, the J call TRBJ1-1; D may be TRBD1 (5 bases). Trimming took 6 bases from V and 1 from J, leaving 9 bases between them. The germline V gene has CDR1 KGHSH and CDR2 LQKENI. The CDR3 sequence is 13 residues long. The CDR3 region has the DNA TGTGCCAGCTCCTTAGACAGGAACACTGAAGCTTTCTTT. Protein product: CASSLDRNTEAFF.

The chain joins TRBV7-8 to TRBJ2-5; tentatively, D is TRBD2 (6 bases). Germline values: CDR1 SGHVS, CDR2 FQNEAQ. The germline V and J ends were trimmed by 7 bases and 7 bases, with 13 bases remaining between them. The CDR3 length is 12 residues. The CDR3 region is CASKSGDGTQYF. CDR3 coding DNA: TGTGCCAGCAAGTCGGGGGACGGGACCCAGTACTTC.

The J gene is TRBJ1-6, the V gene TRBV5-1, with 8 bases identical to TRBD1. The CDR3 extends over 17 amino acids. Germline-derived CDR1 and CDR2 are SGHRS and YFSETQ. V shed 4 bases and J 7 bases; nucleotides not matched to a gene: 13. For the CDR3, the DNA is TGCGCCAGCAGCGGCTCCGGGACAGGATCAAGGAATTCACCCCTCCACTTT. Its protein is CASSGSGTGSRNSPLHF.

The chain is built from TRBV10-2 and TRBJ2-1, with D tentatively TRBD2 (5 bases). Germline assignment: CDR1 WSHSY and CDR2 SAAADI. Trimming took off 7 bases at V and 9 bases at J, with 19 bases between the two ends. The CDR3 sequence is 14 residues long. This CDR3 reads CASNPSTAGTEQFF. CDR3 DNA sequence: TGCGCCAGCAATCCGTCGACGGCGGGTACTGAGCAGTTCTTC.

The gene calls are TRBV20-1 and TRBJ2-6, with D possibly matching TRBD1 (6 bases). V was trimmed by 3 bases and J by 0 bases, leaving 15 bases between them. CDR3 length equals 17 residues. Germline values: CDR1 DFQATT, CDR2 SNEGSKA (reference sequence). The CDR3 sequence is CSASIRPRGSGANVLTF. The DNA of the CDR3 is TGCAGTGCTAGTATCAGACCCAGGGGCTCTGGGGCCAACGTCCTGACTTTC.

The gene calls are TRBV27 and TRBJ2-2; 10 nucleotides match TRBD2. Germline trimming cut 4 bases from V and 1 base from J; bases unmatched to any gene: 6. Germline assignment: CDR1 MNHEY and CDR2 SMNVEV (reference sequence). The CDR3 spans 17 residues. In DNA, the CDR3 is TGTGCCAGCAGTTACCAACTAGCGGGGTTGAACACCGGGGAGCTGTTTTTT. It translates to CASSYQLAGLNTGELFF.

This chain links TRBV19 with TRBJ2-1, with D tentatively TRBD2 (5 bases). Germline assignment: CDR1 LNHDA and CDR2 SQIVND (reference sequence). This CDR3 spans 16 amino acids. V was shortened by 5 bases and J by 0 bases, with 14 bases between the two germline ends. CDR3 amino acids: CASSYTSGSSYNEQFF. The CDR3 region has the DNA TGTGCCAGTAGTTACACATCGGGGAGCTCCTACAATGAGCAGTTCTTC.

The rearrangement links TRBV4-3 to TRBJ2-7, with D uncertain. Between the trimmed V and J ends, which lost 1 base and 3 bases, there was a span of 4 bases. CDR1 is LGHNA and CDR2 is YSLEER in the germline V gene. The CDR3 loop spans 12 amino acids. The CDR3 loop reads CASSQAGYEQYF. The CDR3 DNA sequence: TGCGCCAGCAGCCAAGCCGGCTACGAGCAGTACTTC.

The CDR3, as DNA: TGTGCCAGCTCACCCCGCGCCAACTCTGGAAACACCATATATTTT. Amino acid sequence: CASSPRANSGNTIYF. The chain carries TRBV18 and TRBJ1-3; D gene ambiguous. The V gene's germline CDR1 is KGHSH and CDR2 LQKENI. The CDR3 sequence is 15 residues long. Trimming cost V 3 bases and J 0 bases, with 9 bases left between them.

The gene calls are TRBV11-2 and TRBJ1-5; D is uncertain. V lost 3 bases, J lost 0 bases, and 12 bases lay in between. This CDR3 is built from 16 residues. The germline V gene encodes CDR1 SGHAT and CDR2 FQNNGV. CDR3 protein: CASSLDGVTSNQPQHF. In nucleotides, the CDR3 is TGTGCCAGCAGCTTGGACGGGGTCACTAGCAATCAGCCCCAGCATTTT.

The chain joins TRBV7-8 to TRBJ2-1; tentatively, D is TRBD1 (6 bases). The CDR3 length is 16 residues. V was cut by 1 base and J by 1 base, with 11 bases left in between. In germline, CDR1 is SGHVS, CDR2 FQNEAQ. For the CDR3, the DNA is TGTGCCAGCAGCTTAGAAGGGGGACCATCCTACAATGAGCAGTTCTTC. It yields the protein CASSLEGGPSYNEQFF.